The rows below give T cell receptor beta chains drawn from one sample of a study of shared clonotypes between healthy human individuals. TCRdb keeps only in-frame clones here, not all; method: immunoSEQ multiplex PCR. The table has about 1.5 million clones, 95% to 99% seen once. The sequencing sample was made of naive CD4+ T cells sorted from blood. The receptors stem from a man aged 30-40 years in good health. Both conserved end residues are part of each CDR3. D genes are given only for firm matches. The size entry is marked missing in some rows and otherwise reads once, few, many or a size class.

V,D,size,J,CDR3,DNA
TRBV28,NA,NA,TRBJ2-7,CASGVPYEQYF,TGTGCCTCGGGAGTCCCATACGAGCAGTACTTC
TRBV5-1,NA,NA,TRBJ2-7,CASSLVVFPGTAYEQYF,TGCGCCAGCAGCTTGGTGGTGTTCCCGGGAACGGCCTACGAGCAGTACTTC
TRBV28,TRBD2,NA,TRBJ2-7,CASSPTSGRLAREQYF,TGTGCCAGCAGTCCGACTAGCGGGAGGTTGGCGCGGGAGCAGTACTTC
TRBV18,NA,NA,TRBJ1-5,CASSPLVFSSKSNQPQHF,TGTGCCAGCTCACCACTTGTCTTTAGCTCAAAGAGCAATCAGCCCCAGCATTTT
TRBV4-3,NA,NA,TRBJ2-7,CASSLRTGAYEQYF,TGCGCCAGCAGCCTGAGGACGGGGGCCTACGAGCAGTACTTC
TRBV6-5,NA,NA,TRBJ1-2,CASSYVGSFSGYTF,TGTGCCAGCAGTTACGTGGGGAGTTTTTCTGGCTACACCTTC
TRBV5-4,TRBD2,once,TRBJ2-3,CASSPTSGRTDTQYF,TGTGCCAGCAGCCCGACTAGCGGGAGGACAGATACGCAGTATTTT
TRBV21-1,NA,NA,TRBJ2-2,CADGGRAFLGTGELFF,TGTGCGGACGGCGGGAGGGCCTTTCTTGGCACCGGGGAGCTGTTTTTT
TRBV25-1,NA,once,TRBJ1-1,CASMTRARGNTEAFF,TGTGCCAGCATGACGCGGGCACGGGGAAACACTGAAGCTTTCTTT
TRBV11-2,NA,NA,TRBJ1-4,CASSLGRATNEKLFF,TGTGCCAGCAGCTTGGGAAGAGCAACTAATGAAAAACTGTTTTTT
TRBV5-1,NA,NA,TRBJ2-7,CASGISGSSYEQYF,TGCGCCAGCGGTATTAGCGGTAGCTCCTACGAGCAGTACTTC
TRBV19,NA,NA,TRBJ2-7,CASSKENYEQYF,TGTGCCAGTAGTAAGGAAAACTACGAGCAGTACTTC
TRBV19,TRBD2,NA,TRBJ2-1,CASSPEPRAGTLYNEQFF,TGTGCCAGTAGCCCGGAGCCGCGAGCGGGAACCCTTTACAATGAGCAGTTCTTC
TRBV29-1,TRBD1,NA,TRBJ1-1,CSVSPGTGGRYTEAFF,TGCAGCGTTTCCCCCGGGACAGGGGGCCGGTACACTGAAGCTTTCTTT
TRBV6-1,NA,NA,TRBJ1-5,CASSGRGNQPQHF,TGTGCCAGCAGTGGTAGAGGGAATCAGCCCCAGCATTTT
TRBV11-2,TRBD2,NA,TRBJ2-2,CASSFSTSGNTGELFF,TGTGCCAGCAGCTTCTCCACTAGCGGCAACACCGGGGAGCTGTTTTTT
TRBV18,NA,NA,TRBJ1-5,CASSPQGGGNQPQHF,TGTGCCAGCTCACCACAGGGGGGAGGCAATCAGCCCCAGCATTTT
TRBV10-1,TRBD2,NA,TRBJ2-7,CASSDGTTIIEQYF,TGCGCCAGCAGTGACGGGACTACTATTATCGAGCAGTACTTC
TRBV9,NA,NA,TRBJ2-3,CASSVVSTDTQYF,TGTGCCAGCAGCGTAGTCTCCACAGATACGCAGTATTTT
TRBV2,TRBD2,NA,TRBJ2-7,CASSGRTRAGEQYF,TGTGCCAGCAGTGGAAGGACTAGGGCTGGCGAGCAGTACTTC